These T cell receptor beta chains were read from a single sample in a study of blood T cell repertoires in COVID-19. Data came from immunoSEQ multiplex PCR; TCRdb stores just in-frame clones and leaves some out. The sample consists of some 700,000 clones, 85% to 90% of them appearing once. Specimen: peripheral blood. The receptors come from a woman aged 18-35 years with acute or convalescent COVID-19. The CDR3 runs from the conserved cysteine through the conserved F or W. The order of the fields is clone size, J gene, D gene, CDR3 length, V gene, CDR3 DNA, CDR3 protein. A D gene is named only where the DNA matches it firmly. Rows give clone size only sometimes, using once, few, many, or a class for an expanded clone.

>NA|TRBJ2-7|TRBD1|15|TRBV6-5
TGTGCCAGCAGTAGGACAGGGGGTAAAAGCTACGAGCAGTACTTC
CASSRTGGKSYEQYF
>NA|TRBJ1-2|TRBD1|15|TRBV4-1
TGCGCCAGCAGCCACGACAGGGCCACTAACTATGGCTACACCTTC
CASSHDRATNYGYTF
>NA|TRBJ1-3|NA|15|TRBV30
TGTGCCTGGAGTGGAATCAGGGGTGCTGGAAACACCATATATTTT
CAWSGIRGAGNTIYF
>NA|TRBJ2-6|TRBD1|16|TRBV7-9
TGTGCCAGCAGCAGCAGGACAGGGTCCGGGGCCAACGTCCTGACTTTC
CASSSRTGSGANVLTF
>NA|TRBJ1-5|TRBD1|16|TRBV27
TGTGCCAGCAGCCCCACGCCCGACAGGGGGAGGCAGCCCCAGCATTTT
CASSPTPDRGRQPQHF
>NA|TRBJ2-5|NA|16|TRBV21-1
TGTGCCAGCAGCAAGACAGGACAGGGTTGGGGGGAGACCCAGTACTTC
CASSKTGQGWGETQYF
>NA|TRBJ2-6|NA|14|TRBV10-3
TGTGCCATCAACCCAGACTCTGGGGCCAACGTCCTGACTTTC
CAINPDSGANVLTF
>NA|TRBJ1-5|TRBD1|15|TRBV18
TGTGCCAGCTCACCAGGACAGGGGGCCAATCAGCCCCAGCATTTT
CASSPGQGANQPQHF
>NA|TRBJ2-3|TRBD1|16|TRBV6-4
TGTGCCAGCAGTGATGGGGCAGGGGGCGAGCCAGATACGCAGTATTTT
CASSDGAGGEPDTQYF
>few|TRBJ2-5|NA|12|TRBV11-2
TGTGCCAGCAGCTTAAACAAAGAGACCCAGTACTTC
CASSLNKETQYF
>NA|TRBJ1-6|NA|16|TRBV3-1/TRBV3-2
TGTGCCAGCAGCCCAAGGGGTGGTGGAGGGTCTTCACCCCTCCACTTT
CASSPRGGGGSSPLHF
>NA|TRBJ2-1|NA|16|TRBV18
TGTGCCAGCTCACCACCCTCGGCAGGGGAAAACAATGAGCAGTTCTTC
CASSPPSAGENNEQFF
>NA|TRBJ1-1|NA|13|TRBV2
TGTGCCAGCAACTGGGAGGGGAGCACTGAAGCTTTCTTT
CASNWEGSTEAFF
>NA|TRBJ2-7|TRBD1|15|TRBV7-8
TGTGCCAGCATCCTTAACAGGGGTGAGATCTACGAGCAGTACTTC
CASILNRGEIYEQYF
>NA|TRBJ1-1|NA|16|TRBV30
TGTGCCTGGAGTGTAGTGGCAGGGAGGAGGAACACTGAAGCTTTCTTT
CAWSVVAGRRNTEAFF
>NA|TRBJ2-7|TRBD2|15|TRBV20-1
TGCAGTGCTAGTAAGCTAGCGGGGTCCAACTACGAGCAGTACTTC
CSASKLAGSNYEQYF
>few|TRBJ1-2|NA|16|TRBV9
TGTGCCAGCAGCGTAGCTTCGGAGACAGGACTTAATGGCTACACCTTC
CASSVASETGLNGYTF
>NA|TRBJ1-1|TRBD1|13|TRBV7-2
TGTGCCAGCGGACAGGGGCGGACCACTGAAGCTTTCTTT
CASGQGRTTEAFF
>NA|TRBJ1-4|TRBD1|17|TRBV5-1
TGCGCCAGCAGCTTGGCCGGGTCAGGGGGCGCCGGAGAAAAACTGTTTTTT
CASSLAGSGGAGEKLFF
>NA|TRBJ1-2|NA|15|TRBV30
TGTGCCTGGACCGCGGAGGACCACTTGGGCTATGGCTACACCTTC
CAWTAEDHLGYGYTF
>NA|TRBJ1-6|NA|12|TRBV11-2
TGTGCCATTCGGGACAACAATTCACCCCTCCACTTT
CAIRDNNSPLHF
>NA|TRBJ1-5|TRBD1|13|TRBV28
TGTGCCACCAGACGAGGGGGCGAGCAGCCCCAGCATTTT
CATRRGGEQPQHF